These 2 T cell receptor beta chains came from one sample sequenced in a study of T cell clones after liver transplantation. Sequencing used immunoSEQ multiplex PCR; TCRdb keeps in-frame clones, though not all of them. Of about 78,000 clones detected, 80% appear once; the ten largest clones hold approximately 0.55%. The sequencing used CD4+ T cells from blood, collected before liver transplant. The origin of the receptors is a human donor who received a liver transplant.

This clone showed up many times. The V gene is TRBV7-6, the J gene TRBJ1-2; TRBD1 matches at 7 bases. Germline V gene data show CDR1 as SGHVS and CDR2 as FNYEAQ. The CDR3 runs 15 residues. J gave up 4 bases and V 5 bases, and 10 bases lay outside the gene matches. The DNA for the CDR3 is TGTGCCAGCAGCAAGTCTTCAGGGGGTCGCTATGGCTACACCTTC. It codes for CASSKSSGGRYGYTF.

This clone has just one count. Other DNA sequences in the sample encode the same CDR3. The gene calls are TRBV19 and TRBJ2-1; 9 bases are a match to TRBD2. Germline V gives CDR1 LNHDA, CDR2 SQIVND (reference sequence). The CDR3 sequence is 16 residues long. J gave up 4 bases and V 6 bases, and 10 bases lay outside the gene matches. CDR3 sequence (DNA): TGTGCCAGTAGGGAAACTAGCGGGCGCTCATACAATGAGCAGTTCTTC. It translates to CASRETSGRSYNEQFF.